The rows below give T cell receptor beta chains drawn from one sample of a study of cytomegalovirus exposure and HLA in healthy donors. The assay was immunoSEQ multiplex PCR, and TCRdb's table has in-frame clones only and misses some. The listing contains 70,000 or so clones. Sequencing was performed on PBMCs. Receptors originate from a female donor in good health and CMV-seropositive. Each CDR3 is given with its conserved first and last residue. D genes are given only for firm matches. The size of a clone is reported for some rows only, either as once, few or many, or as a class for expanded clones.

cdr3_length d_call j_call clone_size v_call cdr3_nt cdr3_aa
14 . TRBJ2-7 . TRBV30 TGTGCCTGGAGTCGCCCACCCAGCGCCTACGAGCAGTACTTC CAWSRPPSAYEQYF
15 . TRBJ1-5 . TRBV28 TGTGCCAGCAGCCAGGGGCTCGGGGGCAATCAGCCCCAGCATTTT CASSQGLGGNQPQHF
14 TRBD1 TRBJ1-6 . TRBV5-6 TGTGCCAGCAGCTCCGGGACAGGGGGTTCACCCCTCCACTTT CASSSGTGGSPLHF
17 . TRBJ1-5 . TRBV5-5 TGTGCCAGCAGCCAGAGACTGGCAACTGATAGCAATCAGCCCCAGCATTTT CASSQRLATDSNQPQHF
13 . TRBJ1-6 . TRBV2 TGTGCCAGCAGTGAACGGGGGGTCTCACCCCTCCACTTT CASSERGVSPLHF
15 TRBD1 TRBJ2-3 . TRBV30 TGTGCCTGGAGTCTACCGGGACAGGGGGCGGATACGCAGTATTTT CAWSLPGQGADTQYF
15 TRBD1 TRBJ2-7 . TRBV2 TGTGCCAGCAGGAGGGGACAGGGGGCCTCCTACGAGCAGTACTTC CASRRGQGASYEQYF
15 TRBD1 TRBJ2-7 . TRBV6-5 TGTGCCAGCAGTTACCACGGGACAGGGCCCTCCTTTCCCCACTTC CASSYHGTGPSFPHF
12 . TRBJ2-3 . TRBV30 TGTGCCTGGAGCGCCCTATCGGATACGCAGTATTTT CAWSALSDTQYF
15 TRBD1 TRBJ2-2 medium-sized TRBV6-4 TGTGCCAGCAGTGCCGGGACAGTAAACACCGGGGAGCTGTTTTTT CASSAGTVNTGELFF
16 . TRBJ2-2 . TRBV2 TGTGCCAGCAGTGAAGTTAGTCCGAAGAACACCGGGGAGCTGTTTTTT CASSEVSPKNTGELFF
17 TRBD1 TRBJ1-1 . TRBV29-1 TGCAGCGTTGAAGGGGGTGAGGGGGCCCTCTCAGGCACTGAAGCTTTCTTT CSVEGGEGALSGTEAFF
18 TRBD1 TRBJ1-2 . TRBV14 TGTGCCAGCGGTTACTGCCTGGTCCCGGGACAGGGTTACTATGGCTACACCTTC CASGYCLVPGQGYYGYTF
14 . TRBJ2-3 . TRBV19 TGTGCCAGTAGAGCAGGGTGGATTGAGGATACGCAGTATTTT CASRAGWIEDTQYF
15 TRBD2 TRBJ2-1 . TRBV12-5 TGTGCTAGTGGTCCCGGACTAGCGGGGTCTTATGAGCAGTTCTTC CASGPGLAGSYEQFF
17 TRBD2 TRBJ2-5 . TRBV9 TGTGCCAGCAGCGTAGGCAGCGGGGGGTCGTTACAAGAGACCCAGTACTTC CASSVGSGGSLQETQYF
15 TRBD1 TRBJ1-6 . TRBV7-3 TGTGCCAGCAGCCTTTACGGGACAGAAGTTTCACCCCTCCACTTT CASSLYGTEVSPLHF
16 TRBD2 TRBJ2-7 . TRBV10-3 TGTGCCATCAGTGAGACGGGACTAGCGGGAGTAAGCGAGCAGTACTTC CAISETGLAGVSEQYF
19 . TRBJ2-7 . TRBV5-8 TGTGCCAGCAGCTTGGGAGGCGCGGGTGCCCCGAAGGCCCGATACGAGCAGTACTTC CASSLGGAGAPKARYEQYF
13 . TRBJ1-1 . TRBV14 TGTGCCAGCAGCTCAGAGAGACAGTTTGAAGCTTTCTTT CASSSERQFEAFF
14 . TRBJ1-1 . TRBV6-5 TGTGCCAGCACCGTAAACCCAGGGTGGGCTGAAGCTTTCTTT CASTVNPGWAEAFF
14 TRBD2 TRBJ2-7 . TRBV7-2 TGTGCCAGCAGCTTCCTAGCGGGGGGGTACGAGCAGTACTTC CASSFLAGGYEQYF
15 . TRBJ1-2 . TRBV28 TGTGCCAGCAGTTTATATCAGGGGTCTAACTATGGCTACACCTTC CASSLYQGSNYGYTF
15 TRBD1 TRBJ2-7 . TRBV10-1 TGCGCCAGCAGTGACCCGGGACAGGGGGTCTACGAGCAGTACTTC CASSDPGQGVYEQYF
14 TRBD2 TRBJ2-1 . TRBV19 TGTGCCAGTAGTATAGGGGGACTAGCGGGGAAGCAGTTCTTC CASSIGGLAGKQFF
14 . TRBJ2-7 . TRBV19 TGTGCCAGTAGAGGGGGGGCCCCCTCCTACGAGCAGTACTTC CASRGGAPSYEQYF
13 . TRBJ1-1 . TRBV4-1 TGCGCCAGCAGCCAGCGGGAGGTCACTGAAGCTTTCTTT CASSQREVTEAFF
13 . TRBJ1-5 . TRBV30 TGTGCCTGGAGTGTAGGCGGGGCCCGGAGCCAGCATTTT CAWSVGGARSQHF